Each of the 26 T cell receptor beta chains below was sequenced from the same sample in a study of early T cells in non-severe SARS-CoV-2 infection. TCRdb re-called the 5' RACE reads with MiXCR, one entry per CDR3 protein. The repertoire holds roughly 100,000 distinct CDR3 sequences, about 12% seen once, with 2% to 2.5% in the top ten. The specimen sequenced was whole blood. These receptors all stem from an adult who was a healthcare worker with PCR-confirmed SARS-CoV-2 infection or an uninfected control (not recorded which).

This clonotype occurred a few times. The gene calls are TRBV3-1 and TRBJ2-3, with D perhaps assigned TRBD1 or TRBD2 (5 bases each). The length of the CDR3 is 16 residues. CDR1 is LGHDT and CDR2 is YNNKEL in the germline V gene (reference sequence). V lost 3 bases and J 2 bases, leaving 15 bases between the germline ends. CDR3 amino acids: CASSHPGPRTTDTQYF. The CDR3, as DNA: TGTGCCAGCAGCCACCCGGGACCCCGAACCACAGATACGCAGTATTTT.

The V gene is TRBV12-3 or TRBV12-4, the J gene TRBJ2-7; 7 bases match TRBD1. There are 16 residues in the CDR3. V gave up 7 bases and J gave up 2 bases; unmatched junction bases: 14. CDR3 DNA sequence: TGTGCCAGCAACAAAAACAGGGGAAGCGGAGCCTACGAGCAGTACTTC. It codes for CASNKNRGSGAYEQYF.

The chain links TRBV10-1 to TRBJ2-2; D gene unclear. The CDR3 runs 13 residues. Germline V gene data show CDR1 as WNHNN and CDR2 as SYGVQD (reference sequence). V lost 10 bases and J 2 bases, leaving 11 bases between the germline ends. The chain's CDR3 is CATADSNTGELFF. The CDR3 nucleotides are TGCGCCACCGCCGATTCCAACACCGGGGAGCTGTTTTTT.

V gene TRBV20-1 combines with J gene TRBJ2-2; D gene unclear. The CDR3 contains 13 residues. V was trimmed by 0 bases and J by 6 bases, leaving 8 bases between them. The V gene's germline CDR1 is DFQATT and CDR2 SNEGSKA (reference sequence). DNA for the CDR3: TGCAGTGCTAGAGATTCTTGGGCCGGGGAGCTGTTTTTT. This gives the protein CSARDSWAGELFF.

This clonotype was picked up a small number of times. The rearrangement uses TRBV5-1 and TRBJ2-7; 7 nucleotides match TRBD1. Unmatched junction bases numbered 7, after V lost 4 bases and J lost 3 bases. CDR1 and CDR2 from the germline V gene are SGHRS and YFSETQ. The CDR3 covers 14 residues. The CDR3 sequence: CASSLGTDYYEQYF. For the CDR3, the DNA is TGCGCCAGCAGCCTGGGGACAGACTACTACGAGCAGTACTTC.

At least ten counts were recorded for this clonotype. The chain has TRBV14 and TRBJ1-6, with D maybe TRBD1 (6 bases). Germline lookup yields CDR1 SGHDN and CDR2 FVKESK. This CDR3 has 16 amino acids. Trimming left V 1 base short and J 7 bases short, with 14 bases between. The CDR3 here is CASSQVGGARNSPLHF. CDR3 bases: TGTGCCAGCAGCCAAGTTGGGGGGGCAAGGAATTCACCCCTCCACTTT.

This clonotype was seen a few times. This rearrangement joins TRBV6-1 to TRBJ1-1; D uncertain. The CDR3 totals 15 residues. From germline, CDR1 is MNHNS and CDR2 SASEGT. Between the trimmed V and J ends, which lost 2 bases and 0 bases, there was a span of 10 bases. As DNA, the CDR3 is TGTGCCAGCAGTGAAAGTGGTACGGTGAACACTGAAGCTTTCTTT. Amino acid sequence: CASSESGTVNTEAFF.

Ten or more counts support this clonotype. CDR3 coding DNA: TGTGCCAGCAGCATGGGACAGGCCACAGATACGCAGTATTTT. It encodes CASSMGQATDTQYF. The chain carries TRBV5-4 and TRBJ2-3; 8 bases are shared with TRBD1. This CDR3 has 14 amino acids. Trimming at V came to 4 bases and at J to 2 bases, leaving 3 bases not matched to a gene. CDR1 SGHNT and CDR2 YYREEE come from the germline V gene (reference sequence).

This clonotype was counted a few times. An end of the junction differs from the germline gene, which may be a read error. The V call is TRBV29-1, the J call TRBJ2-1; 8 nucleotides agree with TRBD2. CDR3 length: 10 amino acids. CDR1 is SQVTM, CDR2 ANQGSEA, per germline. This CDR3 reads CSVAGGRLNF. The DNA for the CDR3 is TGCAGCGTTGCGGGAGGGCGACTTAACTTC.

This clonotype was detected many times. This chain links TRBV20-1 with TRBJ2-3; weak D call: TRBD2 (5 bases). There are 13 residues in the CDR3. Germline V gene lookup returns CDR1 DFQATT and CDR2 SNEGSKA (reference sequence). The germline V and J ends were trimmed by 6 bases and 2 bases, with 12 bases remaining between them. CDR3 nucleotides: TGCAGTGCCCAGACTACTAACACAGATACGCAGTATTTT. Protein product: CSAQTTNTDTQYF.

This clonotype was counted at least ten times. The V call is TRBV10-1, the J call TRBJ1-1; D not resolved. V lost 3 bases to trimming and J lost 6 bases, with 14 bases between them. Germline loops: CDR1 WNHNN, CDR2 SYGVQD (reference sequence). The CDR3 has 14 amino acids. The CDR3, as DNA: TGCGCCAGCAGTGATTCACCACGCAACGCTGAAGCTTTCTTT. It translates to CASSDSPRNAEAFF.

This clonotype was seen only a few times. The V and J genes are TRBV7-2 and TRBJ2-1; 10 positions match TRBD1. The germline gives CDR1 SGHTA, CDR2 FQGNSA. The CDR3 runs 13 residues. The ends lost 3 bases at V and 14 bases at J; junction bases unmatched: 7. The CDR3 DNA follows: TGTGCCAGCAGCTTGCCGCCGGGACAGGGGAAGTTCTTC. Translated: CASSLPPGQGKFF.

Worth noting for this clonotype: A much larger clone sits a single nucleotide away, making a read error possible. The chain employs TRBV4-2 and TRBJ1-2; the match to TRBD1 covers 7 bases. CDR3 size: 17 residues. Looked up from germline, CDR1 is LGHNA and CDR2 is YNFKEQ. The CDR3 loop is CVSSQGEGGDANYGYTF. The CDR3 DNA reads as TGTGTCAGCAGCCAAGGGGAAGGGGGCGACGCTAACTATGGCTACACCTTC.

The chain has TRBV9 and TRBJ1-1; the D gene is possibly TRBD1 (5 bases). The CDR3 extends over 15 amino acids. In germline, CDR1 is SGDLS, CDR2 YYNGEE. Trimming cost V 0 bases and J 0 bases, with 9 bases left between them. CDR3 in DNA: TGTGCCAGCAGCGTAGGGGGCGCGGTGAACACTGAAGCTTTCTTT. Translating gives CASSVGGAVNTEAFF.

The table lists this clonotype with a few counts. The chain carries TRBV25-1 and TRBJ1-1, with TRBD1 as a possible D gene (6 bases). Trimming removed 6 bases at V and 0 bases at J, with 11 bases between. The length of the CDR3 is 14 residues. Per the germline V gene, CDR1 is MGHDK and CDR2 is SYGVNS. The CDR3 nucleotides are TGTGCCAGCAGAGACAGGCACTTGAACACTGAAGCTTTCTTT. Protein: CASRDRHLNTEAFF.

CDR3 sequence: CASSYSGANVLTF. Here the CDR3 DNA reads TGTGCCAGCAGTTACTCCGGGGCCAACGTCCTGACTTTC. The chain is built from TRBV6-5 and TRBJ2-6; the D is unclear. V was shortened by 0 bases and J by 4 bases, with 1 base between the two germline ends. This CDR3 contains 13 residues. From germline, CDR1 is MNHEY and CDR2 SVGAGI.

This chain uses TRBV29-1 with TRBJ1-2; the D gene is possibly TRBD1 (6 bases). There are 12 residues in the CDR3. V lost 5 bases and J 4 bases, leaving 11 bases between the germline ends. Germline loops: CDR1 SQVTM, CDR2 ANQGSEA. The CDR3 here is CSVRTAVYGYTF. CDR3 sequence (DNA): TGCAGCGTTCGGACAGCGGTCTATGGCTACACCTTC.

This clonotype was seen ten or more times. V is TRBV28 and J is TRBJ1-1, with TRBD1 as a possible D gene (5 bases). The germline V gene has CDR1 MDHEN and CDR2 SYDVKM. This CDR3 spans 14 amino acids. V lost 7 bases and J 0 bases, leaving 12 bases between the germline ends. The DNA of the CDR3 is TGTGCCAGCAAATCCCAGGGTATGAACACTGAAGCTTTCTTT. Translating gives CASKSQGMNTEAFF.

This clonotype was observed a few times. The chain uses TRBV18 and TRBJ1-6, with a weak D call TRBD1 (6 bases). This CDR3 is 18 amino acids long. Trimming took off 2 bases at V and 0 bases at J, with 14 bases between the two ends. CDR1 is KGHSH and CDR2 is LQKENI in the germline V gene. This CDR3 reads CASSPRDTRSSYNSPLHF. The CDR3 DNA follows: TGTGCCAGCTCACCAAGGGACACCAGGAGCTCCTATAATTCACCCCTCCACTTT.

Ten or more counts support this clonotype. The chain couples TRBV5-1 to TRBJ2-1; D is unclear. Germline CDR1 is SGHRS and CDR2 is YFSETQ. The CDR3 extends over 14 amino acids. V was cut by 4 bases and J by 6 bases, with 14 bases left in between. For the CDR3, the DNA is TGCGCCAGCAGCGCGGTAGGGCTTGCCAATGAGCAGTTCTTC. Its translation: CASSAVGLANEQFF.

The chain is built from TRBV6-5 and TRBJ1-1; possible D gene TRBD1, 6 bases. Germline V gene lookup returns CDR1 MNHEY and CDR2 SVGAGI. Between the trimmed V and J ends, which lost 4 bases and 0 bases, there was a span of 9 bases. This CDR3 region has 14 residues. The CDR3 sequence: CASSFDRMNTEAFF. DNA for the CDR3: TGTGCCAGCAGTTTCGACAGGATGAACACTGAAGCTTTCTTT.

The chain uses TRBV28 and TRBJ1-2, with D uncertain. V gave up 7 bases and J gave up 1 base, with 13 bases separating them. This CDR3 region has 14 residues. Germline V gives CDR1 MDHEN, CDR2 SYDVKM. CDR3 protein: CASKSPADNYGYTF. In DNA, the CDR3 is TGTGCCAGCAAATCCCCAGCAGATAACTATGGCTACACCTTC.

This clonotype was found a few times. The chain joins TRBV7-6 to TRBJ1-6; possibly TRBD1 for D (5 bases). The CDR3 sequence is 16 residues long. Germline-derived CDR1 and CDR2 are SGHVS and FNYEAQ. The ends were cut back, 4 bases at V and 9 bases at J, with 19 bases in the middle. CDR3 bases: TGTGCCAGCAGCTCCCAGGGCCGCCAGGATGGTTCACCCCTCCACTTT. It is translated as CASSSQGRQDGSPLHF.

The chain links TRBV11-1 to TRBJ1-2; the match to TRBD1 covers 8 bases. Germline CDR1 SGHAT, CDR2 FQDESV (reference sequence). This CDR3 region has 14 residues. Trimming took 3 bases from V and 5 from J; bases not matched to a gene: 5. CDR3: CASSFPDRDYGYTF. The CDR3 nucleotides are TGTGCCAGCAGCTTCCCGGACAGGGATTATGGCTACACCTTC.

The sample holds many counts of this clonotype. The chain combines TRBV7-2 with TRBJ2-7, with a possible D match to TRBD2 (6 bases). This CDR3 has 18 amino acids. V was pared by 5 bases and J by 3 bases, with 26 bases between. Germline assignment: CDR1 SGHTA and CDR2 FQGNSA. The CDR3 DNA reads as TGTGCCAGCAGCCGCGCTCCCCCCCGGCGGGGTACTAACTACGAGCAGTACTTC. This gives the protein CASSRAPPRRGTNYEQYF.

Only a few counts were recorded for this clonotype. The CDR3 spells CATSDLGGAGPFANTGELFF. The CDR3 bases are TGTGCCACCAGTGATTTAGGAGGAGCGGGGCCGTTCGCGAACACCGGGGAGCTGTTTTTT. The J gene is TRBJ2-2, the V gene TRBV24-1, with 7 bases that match TRBD2. V lost 1 base, J lost 0 bases, and 13 bases stayed unmatched. The germline V gene has CDR1 KGHDR and CDR2 SFDVKD. CDR3 length: 20 amino acids.